This T cell receptor (beta chain) was retrieved from a study of T cells after yellow fever vaccination. Points from the study as a whole: Only a small proportion of the clonotypes turned up in both the CD4 and the CD8 compartments, likely arising from convergent recombination.

Ten or more counts support this clonotype. Its antigen remains unidentified. Each CDR3 protein gets one entry after TCRdb re-called the 5' RACE reads with MiXCR. The sample has about 260,000 distinct CDR3 sequences; approximately 3.6% are singletons. Germline V gene lookup returns CDR1 SGHTA and CDR2 FQGNSA. The ends lost 3 bases at V and 7 bases at J; junction bases unmatched: 6. This CDR3 comprises 14 residues. Here the sequenced sample was PBMCs, taken 15 days after the yellow fever booster vaccination. The TCR originated in a man younger than 35 who received the YFV17D yellow fever vaccine. The V call is TRBV7-2, the J call TRBJ2-7; 10 nucleotides line up with TRBD1. CDR3 sequence (DNA): TGTGCCAGCAGCTTCAGACAGGGGGCGTGGGAGCAGTACTTC. Residues: CASSFRQGAWEQYF.